This T cell receptor (beta chain) was observed in a study of vaccination effects on CD4 cells after COVID-19. CDR1 is SGHRS, CDR2 YFSETQ, per germline. The CDR3 is made up of 16 amino acids. Trimming cost V 3 bases and J 4 bases, with 17 bases left between them. Data came from immunoSEQ multiplex PCR; TCRdb stores just in-frame clones and leaves some out. The sample includes about 69,000 clones, around 69% of them seen just once. The ViraFEST assay expanded antigen-specific CD4+ T cells with viral peptide pools before sequencing. On day 10 of culture, CD4+ T cells were separated out. It was two doses of either the BNT162b2 or mRNA-1273 vaccine that participants received. Researchers reported culturing a few million PBMC in each well, adding about 9.5 IU/ml IL-2 and 10 ug/ml peptides. On day 3 and again on day 7, half the medium was replaced with IL-2 medium. For this clone: What it recognizes is unknown.

General study results and limits: Long after vaccination, the clones induced by infection and by vaccine shrank markedly in size.

The chain has TRBV5-1 and TRBJ1-3, with D possibly being TRBD1 (5 bases). The sample consisted of CD4+ T cells from PBMCs cultured with HCoV-229E spike peptides, taken after COVID-19 vaccination. The clonotype comes from a human donor who received a COVID-19 vaccine. CDR3 nucleotide sequence: TGCGCCAGCAGCTGGGACGGTCAAAGTTCGGGAAACACCATATATTTT. Its translation is CASSWDGQSSGNTIYF.